A single sample is the source of the 8 T cell receptor beta chains below, sequenced in a study of cytomegalovirus exposure and HLA in healthy donors. Researchers ran the PCR with 60 Vbeta and 13 Jbeta primers. Assay used: immunoSEQ multiplex PCR; TCRdb lists only in-frame clones, some missing. The sample lists hundreds of thousands of clones, approximately 78% seen once, with 3.8% in the top ten. Input material: PBMCs. These receptors all come from a male donor in good health and CMV-seronegative.

The table lists this clone with a few counts. The chain uses TRBV19 and TRBJ2-3, with TRBD2 identical over 7 bases. The CDR3 has 17 amino acids. Trimming cost V 8 bases and J 5 bases; bases outside gene matches: 19. Germline V gene data show CDR1 as LNHDA and CDR2 as SQIVND (reference sequence). CDR3 sequence: CASGLLGGAGVGDTQYF. CDR3 nucleotides: TGTGCCAGTGGCCTCTTGGGTGGGGCGGGAGTGGGAGATACGCAGTATTTT.

V gene TRBV27 combines with J gene TRBJ2-2; TRBD2 aligns across 10 bases. V shed 8 bases, J shed 6 bases, and the junction held 9 bases outside the gene matches. The CDR3 is 15 amino acids. The V gene's germline CDR1 is MNHEY and CDR2 SMNVEV (reference sequence). CDR3 nucleotide sequence: TGTGCCAGCTCTAGGCTAGCGGGAGTGGCCGGGGAGCTGTTTTTT. Its protein is CASSRLAGVAGELFF.

This clone has a handful of counts. This chain links TRBV4-1 with TRBJ1-2, with a possible D match to TRBD1 (5 bases). The V end was cut by 5 bases, the J end by 4 bases, with 23 bases between. This CDR3 comprises 17 residues. Germline V lookup: CDR1 MGHRA, CDR2 YSYEKL. For the CDR3, the DNA is TGCGCCAGCAGCAGAAGGAACTTGGGGGACTCGGGCTATGGCTACACCTTC. Its translation: CASSRRNLGDSGYGYTF.

In regard to this clone: One junction end does not reproduce the germline sequence, and a read error may be involved. The chain uses TRBV7-9 and TRBJ2-7, with 7 nucleotides matching TRBD1. Germline CDR1 SEHNR, CDR2 FQNEAQ (reference sequence). The CDR3 sequence is 15 residues long. CDR3 bases: TGTTCCAGCAGCTTATCCGCCGACAGGGTTTACGAGCAGTACTTC. It encodes CSSSLSADRVYEQYF.

The genes are TRBV18 and TRBJ2-2, with D tentatively TRBD1 (6 bases). The CDR3 covers 16 residues. CDR1 and CDR2 from the germline V gene are KGHSH and LQKENI. V lost 0 bases and J 0 bases, leaving 8 bases between the germline ends. This chain's CDR3 is CASSPPAGANTGELFF. The CDR3 DNA reads as TGTGCCAGCTCACCACCGGCAGGGGCGAACACCGGGGAGCTGTTTTTT. The full variable domain, rest sourced from reference TRBV18 and TRBJ2-2, is NAGVMQNPRHLVRRRGQEARLRCSPMKGHSHVYWYRQLPEEGLKFMVYLQKENIIDESGMPKERFSAEFPKEGPSILRIQQVVRGDSAAYFCASSPPAGANTGELFFGEGSRLTVL.

This rearrangement joins TRBV4-2 to TRBJ2-7; D not resolved. V was shortened by 0 bases and J by 4 bases, with 7 bases between the two germline ends. This CDR3 comprises 13 residues. Germline V gives CDR1 LGHNA, CDR2 YNFKEQ. Here the CDR3 DNA reads TGTGCCAGCAGCCAAGATAGAGAGTACGAGCAGTACTTC. Encoded protein: CASSQDREYEQYF.

The chain uses TRBV4-1 and TRBJ2-7; 11 bases are a match to TRBD2. Germline V CDR1 and CDR2: MGHRA, YSYEKL. The CDR3 sequence is 15 residues long. The V gene end was trimmed by 6 bases and the J gene end by 3 bases; junction bases not matched to a gene: 7. The CDR3 DNA is TGCGCCAGCAGTCTTCTAGCGGGAGGCAGCTACGAGCAGTACTTC. This translates into CASSLLAGGSYEQYF.

This chain joins TRBV30 and TRBJ2-7; a possible D gene is TRBD1 (6 bases). V lost 7 bases and J 2 bases, leaving 15 bases between the germline ends. This CDR3 spans 13 amino acids. Germline CDR1 and CDR2: GTSNPN and SVGIG (reference sequence). In DNA form, the CDR3 reads TGTGCCTTGAAGACAGGTACGGCCTACGAGCAGTACTTC. Protein product: CALKTGTAYEQYF.